The TCR beta chain described here comes from a study of CD8+ T cells in alopecia areata. Study summary: Tofacitinib exposure lasted 6 to 18 months, followed by 6 months off drug.

With regard to this clone: As yet, its antigen is unknown.

Study-level results: Alphabeta T cells residing in normal skin are also sequenced in scalp samples. Greater clonality was observed in lesional scalp samples, especially alopecia totalis/universalis, versus normal scalp.

Indicated treatment: oral pan-JAK inhibitor, 5-10 mg twice daily. Lesional scalp punch biopsies and peripheral blood came from alopecia areata patients. Following RNA extraction, reverse transcription yielded cDNA that acted as the sequencing template. Produced via immunoSEQ multiplex PCR; TCRdb's table is partial and in-frame only. The data hold around 290,000 clones, with 55% to 70% observed a single time. The CDR3 runs 13 residues. The V and J ends lost 4 bases and 9 bases respectively, with 14 bases between them. Per germline, CDR1 SGHDT and CDR2 YYEEEE. This clonotype was obtained from a human donor with alopecia areata. The sample consisted of CD4+ T cells sorted from blood, taken at week 24, from a patient treated with tofacitinib. The rearrangement joins TRBV5-6 to TRBJ2-1; D unclear. This CDR3 reads CASSRPPRSEQFF. CDR3 DNA sequence: TGTGCCAGCAGCCGCCCGCCTAGGAGTGAGCAGTTCTTC.